These 10 T cell receptor beta chains came from one sample sequenced in a study of cytomegalovirus exposure and HLA in healthy donors. 13 Jbeta primers and 60 Vbeta primers were used for the PCR. Sequencing was performed with immunoSEQ multiplex PCR; in TCRdb, only in-frame clones are kept and a portion is missing. This sample has roughly 200,000 clones, with 75% to 80% found just once. The specimen sequenced was PBMCs. The source of these receptors is a woman aged 25 to 39 in good health and CMV-seropositive.

This clone was seen more than once but under ten times. The chain carries TRBV28 and TRBJ1-5; no reliable D call. Germline lookup yields CDR1 MDHEN and CDR2 SYDVKM. V dropped 4 bases and J dropped 4 bases, with 20 bases sitting between them. The CDR3 is made up of 17 amino acids. As DNA, the CDR3 is TGTGCCAGCAGTTGGGCCTCTACCTTATCCCTAAATCAGCCCCAGCATTTT. Residues: CASSWASTLSLNQPQHF.

A single count supports this clone. The chain links TRBV7-2 to TRBJ2-7, with a tentative D call TRBD1 (6 bases). Trimming shortened V by 5 bases and J by 10 bases, and 15 bases separated the two germline ends. Germline values: CDR1 SGHTA, CDR2 FQGNSA. The CDR3 consists of 12 residues. CDR3 nucleotide sequence: TGTGCCAGCAGCCCCAACAGGGCCCGTCAGTACTTC. Encoded protein: CASSPNRARQYF. Filled out from reference TRBV7-2 and TRBJ2-7, the complete variable domain reads GAGVSQSPSNKVTEKGKDVELRCDPISGHTALYWYRQSLGQGLEFLIYFQGNSAPDKSGLPSDRFSAERTGGSVSTLTIQRTQQEDSAVYLCASSPNRARQYFGPGTRLTVT.

The chain uses TRBV29-1 and TRBJ2-7; 8 nucleotides line up with TRBD1. CDR3 length equals 14 residues. Germline V gene sequence: CDR1 SQVTM, CDR2 ANQGSEA. The V and J ends lost 2 bases and 3 bases, in that order; junction bases with no gene match: 6. CDR3 in amino acids: CSVEYRGRNYEQYF. Written as DNA, the CDR3 is TGCAGCGTTGAATACAGGGGGAGAAACTACGAGCAGTACTTC.

V gene TRBV5-4 combines with J gene TRBJ1-4; 8 positions match TRBD1. The CDR3 totals 15 residues. J gave up 0 bases and V 4 bases, and 2 bases lay outside the gene matches. CDR1 and CDR2 (germline): SGHNT, YYREEE (reference sequence). CDR3 DNA: TGTGCCAGCAGCCCGGGACAGGCAACTAATGAAAAACTGTTTTTT. Amino acids: CASSPGQATNEKLFF.

This chain links TRBV6-1 with TRBJ1-5, with D perhaps matching TRBD1 (5 bases). The germline V and J ends were trimmed by 1 base and 5 bases, with 12 bases remaining between them. Germline V gene lookup returns CDR1 MNHNS and CDR2 SASEGT. The CDR3 extends over 15 amino acids. The CDR3, as DNA: TGTGCCAGCAGTGAAGTAGGCAGGGAAGATCAGCCCCAGCATTTT. The encoded protein is CASSEVGREDQPQHF.

The chain uses TRBV28 and TRBJ2-1, with 7 bases identical to TRBD2. The germline V gene has CDR1 MDHEN and CDR2 SYDVKM. V gave up 1 base and J gave up 9 bases; unmatched junction bases: 3. The CDR3 loop spans 13 amino acids. As DNA, the CDR3 is TGTGCCAGCAGTTTATCTAGCGGCAGTGAGCAGTTCTTC. Translating gives CASSLSSGSEQFF. Full variable domain (rest looked up from reference TRBV28 and TRBJ2-1): DVKVTQSSRYLVKRTGEKVFLECVQDMDHENMFWYRQDPGLGLRLIYFSYDVKMKEKGDIPEGYSVSREKKERFSLILESASTNQTSMYLCASSLSSGSEQFFGPGTRLTVL.

With regard to this clone: This sample also contains other DNA sequences that code for the same CDR3. The rearrangement joins TRBV28 to TRBJ1-5; 7 nucleotides match TRBD1. V was pared by 3 bases and J by 0 bases, with 11 bases of the junction left unmatched. CDR1 is MDHEN, CDR2 SYDVKM, per germline. The CDR3 spans 18 residues. The CDR3 here is CASSFPGQLRYSNQPQHF. The CDR3 nucleotides read TGTGCCAGCAGTTTCCCGGGACAGCTGAGGTATAGCAATCAGCCCCAGCATTTT.

The V gene is TRBV7-8, the J gene TRBJ1-2, with TRBD1 identical over 7 bases. J gave up 6 bases and V 5 bases, and 15 bases lay outside the gene matches. This CDR3 has 16 residues. The germline CDR1 and CDR2 sequences are SGHVS and FQNEAQ. The CDR3 sequence: CASSLDPGTAFHGYTF. Here the CDR3 DNA reads TGTGCCAGCAGCCTGGACCCCGGGACAGCCTTCCATGGCTACACCTTC.

This clone has only a few counts. This chain connects TRBV6-5 to TRBJ1-4; D unresolved. Trimming removed 2 bases at V and 4 bases at J, with 11 bases between. CDR1 is MNHEY and CDR2 is SVGAGI in the germline V gene. This CDR3 contains 15 residues. CDR3 DNA: TGTGCCAGCAGTTACGGAGGGTCGGGTAATGAAAAACTGTTTTTT. Its protein is CASSYGGSGNEKLFF.

The V gene is TRBV9, the J gene TRBJ2-3; 10 nucleotides line up with TRBD1. Germline trimming cut 5 bases from V and 5 bases from J; bases unmatched to any gene: 2. The germline CDR1 and CDR2 sequences are SGDLS and YYNGEE. The CDR3 contains 13 residues. The CDR3 DNA is TGTGCCAGCAGAGGACAGGGGGAAGATACGCAGTATTTT. Amino acids: CASRGQGEDTQYF. The full variable domain, in which reference TRBV9 and TRBJ2-3 provide the parts outside the CDR3, is DSGVTQTPKHLITATGQRVTLRCSPRSGDLSVYWYQQSLDQGLQFLIQYYNGEERAKGNILERFSAQQFPDLHSELNLSSLELGDSALYFCASRGQGEDTQYFGPGTRLTVL.